This T cell receptor beta chain emerged from a study of blood T cell repertoires in COVID-19. Participant age was roughly 18 to 95 years, and participants resided in fewer than 30 US areas. The CDR3 is 15 amino acids. Authors' processing steps: Using reference gene primer amplification, nucleated cell counts were estimated. TCRdb's copy holds only in-frame clones and misses some; the assay was immunoSEQ multiplex PCR. V and J calls and clone size come straight from that table; D and trimming were deduced from the DNA. The data hold some 420,000 clones, with roughly nine tenths observed a single time.

This chain links TRBV21-1 with TRBJ2-7; the DNA was not compared with TRBD2, the D call given in the table. TRBV21-1 counts as a pseudogene. Input material: PBMCs or T cells enriched from blood (not recorded which). This receptor was taken from a man in his thirties or forties who had recovered from COVID-19. CDR3 coding DNA: TGTGCCAGCAGCAAAGCGGAGCGGGATAGCCACGAGCAGTACTTC. It yields the protein CASSKAERDSHEQYF.